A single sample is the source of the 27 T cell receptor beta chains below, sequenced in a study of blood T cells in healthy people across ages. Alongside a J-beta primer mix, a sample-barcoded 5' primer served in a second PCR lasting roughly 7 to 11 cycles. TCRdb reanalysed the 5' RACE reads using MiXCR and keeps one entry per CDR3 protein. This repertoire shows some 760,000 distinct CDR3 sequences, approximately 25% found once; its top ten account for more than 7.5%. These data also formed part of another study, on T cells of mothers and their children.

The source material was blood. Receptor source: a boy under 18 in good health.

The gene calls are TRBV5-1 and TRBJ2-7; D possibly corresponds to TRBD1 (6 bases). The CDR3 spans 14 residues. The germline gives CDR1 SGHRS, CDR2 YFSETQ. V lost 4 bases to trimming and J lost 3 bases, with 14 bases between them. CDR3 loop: CASSPGTLVYEQYF. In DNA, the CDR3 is TGCGCCAGCAGCCCGGGGACACTCGTCTACGAGCAGTACTTC. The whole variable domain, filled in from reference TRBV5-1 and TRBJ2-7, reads KAGVTQTPRYLIKTRGQQVTLSCSPISGHRSVSWYQQTPGQGLQFLFEYFSETQRNKGNFPGRFSGRQFSNSRSEMNVSTLELGDSALYLCASSPGTLVYEQYFGPGTRLTVT.

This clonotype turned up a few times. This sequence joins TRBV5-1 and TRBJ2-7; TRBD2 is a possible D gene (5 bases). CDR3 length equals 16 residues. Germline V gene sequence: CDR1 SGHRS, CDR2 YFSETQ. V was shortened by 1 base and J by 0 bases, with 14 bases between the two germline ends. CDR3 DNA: TGCGCCAGCAGCTTGTACAATAGCGACTACTCCTACGAGCAGTACTTC. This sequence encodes CASSLYNSDYSYEQYF.

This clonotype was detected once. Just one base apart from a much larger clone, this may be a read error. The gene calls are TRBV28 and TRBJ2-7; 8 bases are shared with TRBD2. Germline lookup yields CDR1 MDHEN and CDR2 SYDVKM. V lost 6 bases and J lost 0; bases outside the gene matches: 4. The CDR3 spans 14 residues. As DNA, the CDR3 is TGTGCCAGCAGGTCCGGGACTAGCTCCTACGAGCAGTACTTC. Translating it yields CASRSGTSSYEQYF.

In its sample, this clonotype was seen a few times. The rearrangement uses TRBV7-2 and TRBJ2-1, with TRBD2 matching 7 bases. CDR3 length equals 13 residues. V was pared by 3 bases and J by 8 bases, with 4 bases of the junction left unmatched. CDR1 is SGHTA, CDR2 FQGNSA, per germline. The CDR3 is CASSFQREDEQFF. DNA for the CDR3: TGTGCCAGCAGCTTCCAGCGGGAAGATGAGCAGTTCTTC.

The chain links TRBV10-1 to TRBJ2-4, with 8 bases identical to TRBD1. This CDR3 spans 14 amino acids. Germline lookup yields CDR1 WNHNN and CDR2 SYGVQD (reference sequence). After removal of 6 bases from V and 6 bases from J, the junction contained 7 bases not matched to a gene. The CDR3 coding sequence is TGCGCCAGCAGCGGACAGGGCAGTAGAAACATTCAGTACTTC. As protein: CASSGQGSRNIQYF.

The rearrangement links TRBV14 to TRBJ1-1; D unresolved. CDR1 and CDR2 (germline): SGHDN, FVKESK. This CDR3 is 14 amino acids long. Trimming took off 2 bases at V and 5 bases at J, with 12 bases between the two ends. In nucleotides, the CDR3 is TGTGCCAGCAGCCAACCGGGAGTGGGGACTGAAGCTTTCTTT. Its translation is CASSQPGVGTEAFF.

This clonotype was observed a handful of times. This chain's CDR3 is CASSGDSFQETQYF. The CDR3 DNA reads as TGTGCCAGCAGCGGGGACAGCTTCCAAGAGACCCAGTACTTC. The chain has TRBV7-9 and TRBJ2-5; 7 nucleotides line up with TRBD1. CDR1 SEHNR and CDR2 FQNEAQ come from the germline V gene (reference sequence). Germline trimming cut 5 bases from V and 1 base from J; bases unmatched to any gene: 4. The CDR3 has 14 residues.

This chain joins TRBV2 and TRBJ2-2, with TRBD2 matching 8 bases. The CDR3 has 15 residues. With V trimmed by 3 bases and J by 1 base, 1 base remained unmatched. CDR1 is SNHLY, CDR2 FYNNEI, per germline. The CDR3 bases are TGTGCCAGCAGTGACGGGGGGGGGAACACCGGGGAGCTGTTTTTT. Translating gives CASSDGGGNTGELFF.

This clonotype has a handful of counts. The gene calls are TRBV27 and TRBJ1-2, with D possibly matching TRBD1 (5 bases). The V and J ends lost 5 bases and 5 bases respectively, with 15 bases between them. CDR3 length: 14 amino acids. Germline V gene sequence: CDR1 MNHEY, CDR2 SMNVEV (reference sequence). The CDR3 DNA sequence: TGTGCCAGCAGTCCGGCCTCAGGGTGGTATGGCTACACCTTC. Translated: CASSPASGWYGYTF.

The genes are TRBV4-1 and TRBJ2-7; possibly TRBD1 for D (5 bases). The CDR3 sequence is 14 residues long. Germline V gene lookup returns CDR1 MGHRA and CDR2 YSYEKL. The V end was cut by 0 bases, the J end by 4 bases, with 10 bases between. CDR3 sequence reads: CASSQDMGRYEQYF. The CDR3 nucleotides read TGCGCCAGCAGCCAAGATATGGGGCGTTACGAGCAGTACTTC.

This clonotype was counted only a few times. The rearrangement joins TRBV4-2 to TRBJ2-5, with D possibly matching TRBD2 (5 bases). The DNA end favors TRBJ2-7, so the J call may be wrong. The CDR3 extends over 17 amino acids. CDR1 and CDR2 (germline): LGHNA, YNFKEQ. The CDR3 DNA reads TGTGCCAGCAGCCAAGAGTCAGTGGTGGACTCGGGATACGAGCAGTACTTC. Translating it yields CASSQESVVDSGYEQYF.

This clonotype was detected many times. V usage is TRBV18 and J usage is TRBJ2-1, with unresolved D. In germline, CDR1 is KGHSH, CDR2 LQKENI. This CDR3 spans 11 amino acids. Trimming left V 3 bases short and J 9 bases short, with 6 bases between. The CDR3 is CASSPSLEQFF. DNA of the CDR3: TGTGCCAGCTCACCCTCGCTTGAGCAGTTCTTC.

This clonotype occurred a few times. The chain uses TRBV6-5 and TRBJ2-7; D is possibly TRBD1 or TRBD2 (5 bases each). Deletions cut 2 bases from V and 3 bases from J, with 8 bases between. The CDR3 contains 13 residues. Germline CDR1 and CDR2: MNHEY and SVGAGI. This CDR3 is CASSYMGDYEQYF. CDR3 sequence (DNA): TGTGCCAGCAGTTACATGGGGGACTACGAGCAGTACTTC.

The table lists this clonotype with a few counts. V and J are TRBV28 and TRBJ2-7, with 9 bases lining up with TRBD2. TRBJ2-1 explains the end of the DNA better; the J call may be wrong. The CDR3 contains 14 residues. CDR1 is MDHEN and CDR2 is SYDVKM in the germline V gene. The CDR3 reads CASIRRGGYNEQFF. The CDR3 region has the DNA TGTGCCAGCATTCGGCGGGGGGGGTACAATGAGCAGTTCTTC.

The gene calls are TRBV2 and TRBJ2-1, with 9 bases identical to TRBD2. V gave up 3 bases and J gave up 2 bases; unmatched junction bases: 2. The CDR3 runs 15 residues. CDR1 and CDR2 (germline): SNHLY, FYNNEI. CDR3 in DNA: TGTGCCAGCAGTGATAGCGGGGGCGCCTACAATGAGCAGTTCTTC. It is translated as CASSDSGGAYNEQFF.

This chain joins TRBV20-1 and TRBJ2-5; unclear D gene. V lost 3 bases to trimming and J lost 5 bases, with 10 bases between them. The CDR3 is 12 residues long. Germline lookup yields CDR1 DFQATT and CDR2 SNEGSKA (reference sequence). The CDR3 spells CSASSVSETQYF. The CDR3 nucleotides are TGCAGTGCTAGCTCCGTTAGTGAGACCCAGTACTTC.

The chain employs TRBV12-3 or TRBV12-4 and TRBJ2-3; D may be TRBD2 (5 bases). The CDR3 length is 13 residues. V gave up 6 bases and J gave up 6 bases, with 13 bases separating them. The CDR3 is CASSQLGRDTQYF. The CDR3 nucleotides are TGTGCCAGCAGCCAACTAGGGCGCGATACGCAGTATTTT.

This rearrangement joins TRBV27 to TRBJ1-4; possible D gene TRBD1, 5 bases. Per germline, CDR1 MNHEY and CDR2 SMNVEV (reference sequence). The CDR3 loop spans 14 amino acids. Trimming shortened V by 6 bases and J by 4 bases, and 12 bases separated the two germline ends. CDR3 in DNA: TGTGCCAGCAGCGAGGGGCAGAATAATGAAAAACTGTTTTTT. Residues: CASSEGQNNEKLFF.

CDR3 region: CASSLLDKGYQETQYF. DNA of the CDR3: TGTGCCAGCAGTTTATTAGATAAAGGGTACCAAGAGACCCAGTACTTC. The chain links TRBV28 to TRBJ2-5; no reliable D call. The CDR3 is made up of 16 amino acids. Germline V gene lookup returns CDR1 MDHEN and CDR2 SYDVKM. V was pared by 1 base and J by 0 bases, with 12 bases between.

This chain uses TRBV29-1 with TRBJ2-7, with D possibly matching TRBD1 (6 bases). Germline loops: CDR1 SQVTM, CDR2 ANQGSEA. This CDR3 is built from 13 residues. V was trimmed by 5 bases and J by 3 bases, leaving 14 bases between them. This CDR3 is CSVPGQTSYEQYF. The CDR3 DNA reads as TGCAGCGTTCCTGGACAGACAAGCTACGAGCAGTACTTC.

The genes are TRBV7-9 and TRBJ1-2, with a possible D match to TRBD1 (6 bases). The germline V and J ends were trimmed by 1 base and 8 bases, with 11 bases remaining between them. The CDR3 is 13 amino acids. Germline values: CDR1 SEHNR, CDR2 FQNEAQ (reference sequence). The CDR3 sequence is CASSLVAGEGYTF. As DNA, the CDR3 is TGTGCCAGCAGCTTAGTGGCAGGGGAGGGCTACACCTTC.

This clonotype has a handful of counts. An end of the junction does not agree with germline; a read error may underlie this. CDR3 residues: CASSWDGENTEALF. The CDR3 DNA is TGCGCCAGCAGCTGGGACGGAGAGAACACTGAAGCTCTCTTT. This rearrangement joins TRBV5-1 to TRBJ1-1; TRBD1 might be the D (5 bases). The CDR3 totals 14 residues. Germline lookup yields CDR1 SGHRS and CDR2 YFSETQ.

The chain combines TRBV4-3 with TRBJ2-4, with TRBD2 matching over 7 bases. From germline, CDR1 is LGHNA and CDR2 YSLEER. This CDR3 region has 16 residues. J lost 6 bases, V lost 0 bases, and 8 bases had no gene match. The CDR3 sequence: CASSQDRQRGSNIQYF. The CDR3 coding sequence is TGCGCCAGCAGCCAAGATCGTCAGCGGGGATCAAACATTCAGTACTTC.

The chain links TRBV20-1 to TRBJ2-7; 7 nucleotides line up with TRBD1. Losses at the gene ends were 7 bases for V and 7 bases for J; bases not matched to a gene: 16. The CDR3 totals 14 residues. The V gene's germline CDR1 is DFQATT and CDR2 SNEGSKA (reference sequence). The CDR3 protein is CSVPRGQVRGEQYF. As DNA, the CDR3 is TGCAGTGTTCCCCGAGGACAGGTCCGAGGGGAGCAGTACTTC.

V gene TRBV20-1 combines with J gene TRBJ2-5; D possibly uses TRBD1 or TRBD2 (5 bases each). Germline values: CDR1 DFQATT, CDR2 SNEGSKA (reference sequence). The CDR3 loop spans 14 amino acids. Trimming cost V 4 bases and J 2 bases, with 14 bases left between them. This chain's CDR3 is CSAILGTDQETQYF. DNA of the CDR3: TGCAGTGCTATCTTGGGGACGGATCAAGAGACCCAGTACTTC.

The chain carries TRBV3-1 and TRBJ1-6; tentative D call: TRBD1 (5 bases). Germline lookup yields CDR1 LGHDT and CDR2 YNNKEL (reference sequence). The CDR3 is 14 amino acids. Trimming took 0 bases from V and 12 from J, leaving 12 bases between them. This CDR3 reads CASSQEPRGVPLHF. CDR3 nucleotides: TGTGCCAGCAGCCAAGAACCGCGGGGGGTACCCCTCCACTTT.

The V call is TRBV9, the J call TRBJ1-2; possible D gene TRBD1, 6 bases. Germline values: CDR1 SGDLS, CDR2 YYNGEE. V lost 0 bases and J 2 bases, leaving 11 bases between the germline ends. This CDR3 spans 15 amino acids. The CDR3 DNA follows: TGTGCCAGCAGCGTAGGAGGGGGAGAAAACTATGGCTACACCTTC. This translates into CASSVGGGENYGYTF.